This T cell receptor (beta chain) was sequenced for a study of T cell responses to AZD1222 COVID-19 vaccine. Findings and limits, study-wide: Baseline seropositivity occurred in only a handful of AZD1222 recipients. Spike-wide vaccine-associated CD4 TCRs dominated at 160-218 and 743-854.

With respect to this clone: Its specificity is not known.

The table came from immunoSEQ multiplex PCR; TCRdb's copy has only in-frame clones and leaves some out. The table lists about 66,000 clones, roughly 87% of them singletons. The V end lost 4 bases, the J end lost 1 base, and 5 bases lay between the germline ends. The germline V gene encodes CDR1 SEHNR and CDR2 FQNEAQ (reference sequence). This CDR3 comprises 12 residues. This TCR derives from an adult in good health. This rearrangement joins TRBV7-9 to TRBJ2-7; no definite D call. Sequencing used peripheral blood, obtained on day 0 of AZD1222 vaccination. Here the CDR3 reads CASSSWSYEQYF. Written as DNA, the CDR3 is TGTGCCAGCAGCTCCTGGTCCTACGAGCAGTACTTC.